The clone carrying this TCR beta chain was seen ten or more times. Its specificity is unknown. The data originate from a study of T-cell reconstitution after alpha-beta-depleted transplantation in children. Study-level findings and limits: About two months after transplant, alpha-beta T cells reportedly came from several hundred expanded graft clones.

With 2 bases clipped from V and 7 bases from J, the junction kept 12 bases outside the gene matches. In germline, CDR1 is SGHAT, CDR2 FQNNGV. The CDR3 length is 16 residues. Unique molecular identifiers were built into the TCRbeta library. TCRdb re-analysed the PCR reads in MiXCR, keeping a single row per CDR3 protein. The sample shows tens of thousands of distinct CDR3 sequences, about 10% of them seen only once. The clonotype was recovered from a male patient aged 2-10 years who had a stem cell transplant for chronic granulomatous disease, so the T cells may come from the graft donor. Source: PBMCs, mostly from graft donor cells, taken 60 days after TCRalphabeta/CD19-depleted stem cell transplant. The chain employs TRBV11-2 and TRBJ2-7; 9 bases match TRBD2. The CDR3 loop is CASSLRVAGDLQEQYF. The CDR3 region has the DNA TGTGCCAGCAGCTTAAGGGTAGCGGGAGATTTACAGGAGCAGTACTTC. Full variable domain (outside the CDR3, taken from reference TRBV11-2 and TRBJ2-7): EAGVAQSPRYKIIEKRQSVAFWCNPISGHATLYWYQQILGQGPKLLIQFQNNGVVDDSQLPKDRFSAERLKGVDSTLKIQPAKLEDSAVYLCASSLRVAGDLQEQYFGPGTRLTVT.